This T cell receptor (beta chain) came from a study of blood T cells in healthy people across ages. Next came a second PCR, run for about 6 to 12 cycles, which used a sample-barcoded 5' primer along with a J-beta primer mix. TCRdb re-analysed the 5' RACE reads in MiXCR, keeping a single row per CDR3 protein. The repertoire consists of about 720,000 distinct CDR3 sequences, with 20% to 25% occurring once and the leading ten covering under 4.5%. A few counts support this clonotype. The CDR3 totals 17 residues. Germline CDR1 reads SSHAT; CDR2 reads FNYEAQ (reference sequence). These data were also filed under a second study, of T cells of mothers and their children.

Source material: blood. V and J are TRBV7-7 and TRBJ1-5; D is unclear. The source of this sequence is a boy between 10 and 17 years old in good health. CDR3 DNA sequence: TGTGCTGGCAGCTTAGACAATGGTACAAATAGCAATCAGCCCCAGCATTTT. It encodes CAGSLDNGTNSNQPQHF.